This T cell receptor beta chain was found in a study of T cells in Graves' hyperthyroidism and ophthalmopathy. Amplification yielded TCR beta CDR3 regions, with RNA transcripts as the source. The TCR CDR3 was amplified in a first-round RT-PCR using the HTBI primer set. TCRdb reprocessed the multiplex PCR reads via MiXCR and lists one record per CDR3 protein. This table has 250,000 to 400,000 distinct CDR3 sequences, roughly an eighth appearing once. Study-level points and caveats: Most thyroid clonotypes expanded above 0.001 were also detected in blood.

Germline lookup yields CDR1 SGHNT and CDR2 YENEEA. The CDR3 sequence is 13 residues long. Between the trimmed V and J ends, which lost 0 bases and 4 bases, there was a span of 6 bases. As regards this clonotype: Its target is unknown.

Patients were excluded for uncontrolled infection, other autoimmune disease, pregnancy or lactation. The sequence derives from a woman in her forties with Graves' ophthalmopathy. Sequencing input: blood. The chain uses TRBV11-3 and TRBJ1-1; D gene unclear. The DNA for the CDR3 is TGTGCCAGCAGCTTAGACAGATTCACTGAAGCTTTCTTT. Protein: CASSLDRFTEAFF.